Listed below are T cell receptor beta chains from one sample, sequenced in a study of shared clonotypes between healthy human individuals. Assay: immunoSEQ multiplex PCR; the TCRdb copy retains only in-frame clones and omits some. The data show about 2.4 million clones, approximately 93% seen once. Sequencing input: naive CD4+ T cells from PBMCs. These receptors came from a man aged 18-30 years in good health. Some clones in this sample may be carry-over from other donors' samples. CDR3s include the opening cysteine and the closing phenylalanine or tryptophan. A D gene is named only where the DNA matches it firmly. Some rows have no size entry. The others give once, few or many, or a class for an expanded clone.

TRBJ2-5	TRBV30	-	14	TRBD1	TGTGCCTCTCAATCACAGGGGGTGCGAGAGACCCAGTACTTC	CASQSQGVRETQYF
TRBJ1-2	TRBV27	-	15	-	TGTGCCAGCAGTTTATCCGCAGGAGGATCGTTACGCTACACCTTC	CASSLSAGGSLRYTF
TRBJ2-5	TRBV15	once	16	TRBD2	TGTGCCACCAGCAGGGAGGCGGGAGGGCTAGGTGTGACCCAGTACTTC	CATSREAGGLGVTQYF
TRBJ2-2	TRBV7-3	once	17	-	TGTGCCAGCAGCTTAATCTGGGGCGGAGAGAACACCGGGGAGCTGTTTTTT	CASSLIWGGENTGELFF
TRBJ2-7	TRBV6-6	once	15	-	TGTGCCAGCAGTTTTATCCTAGTCACCTCTTGGGAGCAGTACTTC	CASSFILVTSWEQYF
TRBJ2-3	TRBV5-1	-	16	-	TGCGCCAGCAGCCCCCCGGAAGGGCTAGGCACAGATACGCAGTATTTT	CASSPPEGLGTDTQYF
TRBJ2-1	TRBV7-2	-	15	TRBD1	TGTGCCAGCAGCCCCAACGGCCTAGCAGGGGGTGAGCAGTTCTTC	CASSPNGLAGGEQFF
TRBJ2-3	TRBV5-4	once	16	TRBD2	TGTGCCAGCAGCTCGGCGACTAGCGGGAGCACAGATACGCAGTATTTT	CASSSATSGSTDTQYF
TRBJ2-3	TRBV18	-	16	TRBD1	TGTGCCAGCTCACCTTCCGGGACAGGGGGCTTAGATACGCAGTATTTT	CASSPSGTGGLDTQYF
TRBJ1-1	TRBV28	-	13	-	TGTGCCAGCAGAGCTCAGATGAACACTGAAGCTTTCTTT	CASRAQMNTEAFF
TRBJ2-5	TRBV5-1	-	15	-	TGCGCCAGCAGCTCCGCGGGGCTGGGTAAAGAGACCCAGTACTTC	CASSSAGLGKETQYF
TRBJ2-3	TRBV7-2	-	14	TRBD1	TGTGCCAGCAGCCTGGGACAGGGGATGGATACGCAGTATTTT	CASSLGQGMDTQYF
TRBJ2-5	TRBV5-4	-	14	TRBD1	TGTGCCAGCAGCAACGGGGACAGACAAGAGACCCAGTACTTC	CASSNGDRQETQYF
TRBJ2-1	TRBV4-1	-	20	TRBD2	TGCGCCAGCAGCCAGGCCTGGACTAGCGGGAGGAAAACTTCCTACAATGAGCAGTTCTTC	CASSQAWTSGRKTSYNEQFF
TRBJ2-7	TRBV7-9	once	16	-	TGTGCCAGCACCGGCCAAAAACAGGGCTTCCCTGGGGAGCAGTACTTC	CASTGQKQGFPGEQYF
TRBJ2-5	TRBV2	-	14	TRBD1	TGTGCCAGCAGTGAAGGTTGGACAGGAAAGACCCAGTACTTC	CASSEGWTGKTQYF
TRBJ2-1	TRBV29-1	-	17	TRBD2	TGCAGCGTCTCCCCGAGCGGGAGAGGGGGTCAGAACAATGAGCAGTTCTTC	CSVSPSGRGGQNNEQFF
TRBJ1-5	TRBV10-3	once	14	TRBD1	TGTGCCATCAGCAGGGGGCCCTATGATCAGCCCCAGCATTTT	CAISRGPYDQPQHF
TRBJ2-1	TRBV6-5	-	15	-	TGTGCCAGCACACCACAGGGAGGACCAGGGAATGAGCAGTTCTTC	CASTPQGGPGNEQFF
TRBJ1-5	TRBV19	few	13	-	TGTGCCAGTAGGAGACACATAAATCAGCCCCAGCATTTT	CASRRHINQPQHF
TRBJ2-5	TRBV7-9	-	12	-	TGTGCCAGTAACCTTGTAGGGGAGACCCAGTACTTC	CASNLVGETQYF
TRBJ1-5	TRBV6-4	-	14	-	TGTGCCAGCAGTCGGGAGTTTGGGAATCAGCCCCAGCATTTT	CASSREFGNQPQHF
TRBJ2-7	TRBV27	once	16	TRBD2	TGTGCCAGCAGTTTCCGACTAGCGGGCGTCTCCTACGAGCAGTACTTC	CASSFRLAGVSYEQYF
TRBJ1-2	TRBV28	once	16	-	TGTGCCAGCAGTTCCAATTCCAAACAGGGAAGCTATGGCTACACCTTC	CASSSNSKQGSYGYTF
TRBJ1-2	TRBV29-1	few	9	-	TGCAGCGTTCTAGATGGCTACACCTTC	CSVLDGYTF
TRBJ2-5	TRBV7-9	-	13	-	TGTGCCAGCAGCCACGCAGGGTCTGAGACCCAGTACTTC	CASSHAGSETQYF
TRBJ1-4	TRBV19	once	16	-	TGTGCCAGTAACAAAGAACCGAGGGGAACTAATGAAAAACTGTTTTTT	CASNKEPRGTNEKLFF
TRBJ2-2	TRBV19	-	14	TRBD1	TGTGCCAGTAGTCGGGACAGGGTGGCCGGGGAGCTGTTTTTT	CASSRDRVAGELFF
TRBJ2-3	TRBV27	-	14	-	TGTGCCAGCAGTCTCGGAATCGAGCCAGATACGCAGTATTTT	CASSLGIEPDTQYF
TRBJ1-3	TRBV7-9	-	17	-	TGTGCCAGCAGCCCCGGGAAGGACGGAGACTCTGGAAACACCATATATTTT	CASSPGKDGDSGNTIYF
TRBJ2-2	TRBV5-1	-	16	TRBD1	TGCGCCAGCAGCCCAGACAGGGGGCGGGTCACCGGGGAGCTGTTTTTT	CASSPDRGRVTGELFF
TRBJ2-3	TRBV6-1	-	16	-	TGTGCCAGCAGTGGGGGCGGGACGGGACGGGCAGATACGCAGTATTTT	CASSGGGTGRADTQYF
TRBJ1-6	TRBV18	-	14	-	TGTGCCAGCTCACCAACGGGTGGGGATTCACCCCTCCACTTT	CASSPTGGDSPLHF
TRBJ2-7	TRBV6-5	-	13	-	TGTGCCAGCAGTCGCCCCATCCCCTACGAGCAGTACTTC	CASSRPIPYEQYF
TRBJ2-7	TRBV19	-	15	-	TGTGCCAGTAGTATCGTCACCGGGCCCTCCTACGAGCAGTACTTC	CASSIVTGPSYEQYF
TRBJ1-3	TRBV7-8	few	13	-	TGTGCCAGCAGCTTATCCCTGGGAAACACCATATATTTT	CASSLSLGNTIYF
TRBJ1-4	TRBV6-6	-	13	-	TGTGCCAGCAGTTATGACAGCGGCGGGAAACTGTTTTTT	CASSYDSGGKLFF
TRBJ2-1	TRBV6-1	-	15	TRBD2	TGTGCCAGCATCCTCCTAGCGGGTGCTTACAATGAGCAGTTCTTC	CASILLAGAYNEQFF
TRBJ2-1	TRBV29-1	-	14	TRBD2	TGCAGCGTTTGGTTTCTAGCGGGATTCAATGAGCAGTTCTTC	CSVWFLAGFNEQFF
TRBJ1-3	TRBV7-6	once	18	TRBD1	TGTGCCAGCAGCTTAGTTTGGCCAGGGGGCGACTCTGGAAACACCATATATTTT	CASSLVWPGGDSGNTIYF
TRBJ2-7	TRBV28	-	14	TRBD1	TGTGCCATCGACCCGGGACAGGGGACCTACGAGCAGTACTTC	CAIDPGQGTYEQYF
TRBJ1-1	TRBV6-4	once	15	-	TGTGCCAGCAGTGACGGACACCTGGGGGGCACTGAAGCTTTCTTT	CASSDGHLGGTEAFF
TRBJ2-1	TRBV5-4	-	17	TRBD2	TGTGCCAGCAGCGACCCTAGCGGGAGGAGCTCCTACAATGAGCAGTTCTTC	CASSDPSGRSSYNEQFF
TRBJ1-2	TRBV19	-	14	-	TGTGCCAGTAGTATTAGGCCGGGACTGGCGGGCTACACCTTC	CASSIRPGLAGYTF
TRBJ1-2	TRBV4-3	once	15	TRBD1	TGCGCCAGCAGCCAAGTCCGGGACAGGGTTGGTGGCTACACCTTC	CASSQVRDRVGGYTF
TRBJ2-4	TRBV5-4	-	15	-	TGTGCCAGCAGCTCCGCGGCGCGGGTCGGTGGAGTTCAGTACTTC	CASSSAARVGGVQYF